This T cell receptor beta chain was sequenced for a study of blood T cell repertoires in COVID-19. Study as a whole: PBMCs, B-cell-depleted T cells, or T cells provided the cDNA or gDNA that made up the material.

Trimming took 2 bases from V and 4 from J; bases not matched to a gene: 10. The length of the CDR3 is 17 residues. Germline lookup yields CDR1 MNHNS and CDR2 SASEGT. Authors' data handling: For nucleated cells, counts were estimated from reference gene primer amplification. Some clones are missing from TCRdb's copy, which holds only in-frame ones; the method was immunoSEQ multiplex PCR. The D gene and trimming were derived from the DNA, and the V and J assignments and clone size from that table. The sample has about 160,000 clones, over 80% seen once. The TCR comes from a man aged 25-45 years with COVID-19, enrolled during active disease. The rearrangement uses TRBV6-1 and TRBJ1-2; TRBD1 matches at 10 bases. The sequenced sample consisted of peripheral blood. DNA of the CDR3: TGTGCCAGCAGTGAACCCGGGACAGGGGTCACCCTCTATGGCTACACCTTC. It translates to CASSEPGTGVTLYGYTF.